This T cell receptor (beta chain) was sequenced in a study of OX40 agonist ivuxolimab in advanced cancers. Looking at the study overall: Patient treatment consisted of intravenous ivuxolimab administration every 2 weeks at 0.01 to 10 mg/kg. Partial responses occurred in Three dose-escalation patients, one with hepatocellular carcinoma and two with cutaneous melanoma. Checkpoint inhibitors had been given previously to about 40% of patients.

TCRdb's copy holds only in-frame clones and misses some; the assay was immunoSEQ multiplex PCR. The sample lists some 66,000 clones, about four fifths occurring once. Germline loops: CDR1 WSHSY, CDR2 SAAADI. CDR3 length: 15 amino acids. J was trimmed by 1 base and V by 5 bases; bases with no gene match: 5. This clonotype was sampled from an adult with an advanced solid tumor such as melanoma, head and neck, liver or kidney cancer. The source was CD4+ or CD8+ T cells sorted from blood, collected in a trial of the OX40 agonist ivuxolimab. V gene TRBV10-2 combines with J gene TRBJ2-4, with 7 nucleotides matching TRBD1. The CDR3 DNA reads as TGCGCCAGCAGTTTAGACAGGGTGGCCAAAAACATTCAGTACTTC. Its protein is CASSLDRVAKNIQYF.